The clone carrying this T cell receptor beta chain was seen repeatedly, ten times or more. It was with unique molecular identifiers that the TCRbeta library was prepared. TCRdb re-derived calls from the PCR reads in MiXCR, one entry per CDR3 protein. The sample gives hundreds of thousands of distinct CDR3 sequences, roughly 17% of which show up once; 1.1% is in the top ten. This sample was included in a study of T-cell reconstitution after alpha-beta-depleted transplantation in children. Germline V gene lookup returns CDR1 DFQATT and CDR2 SNEGSKA (reference sequence). J lost 2 bases, V lost 6 bases, and 10 bases had no gene match. The CDR3 extends over 15 amino acids.

The clonotype comes from a human donor who donated a stem cell graft to a child with acute myeloid leukemia. Sequencing used PBMCs from the stem cell graft donor, obtained from the stem cell graft. The chain carries TRBV20-1 and TRBJ2-4, with TRBD2 matching 7 bases. The CDR3: CSAGRESWSKNIQYF. The CDR3 coding sequence is TGCAGTGCGGGGAGGGAGTCCTGGTCCAAAAACATTCAGTACTTC.